Presented here are 29 T cell receptor beta chains from one specimen sequenced in a study of blood T cell repertoires in COVID-19. TCRdb's table, derived via immunoSEQ multiplex PCR, lists solely in-frame clones and lacks some. The sample holds 200,000 to 300,000 clones, about nine tenths seen once. Sequenced material: peripheral blood. The receptor source for this set is a woman in her thirties or forties who had recovered from COVID-19.

The chain joins TRBV28 to TRBJ1-2, with TRBD1 as a possible D gene (6 bases). CDR1 is MDHEN and CDR2 is SYDVKM in the germline V gene. The CDR3 runs 15 residues. V shed 5 bases and J shed 8 bases, with 21 bases lying between them. CDR3 DNA: TGTGCCAGCAGTCTCCGGACAGCCCTTCTTTGGGGCTACACCTTC. Its protein product is CASSLRTALLWGYTF.

The table lists this clone with a count of one. The V call is TRBV4-1, the J call TRBJ2-1; 8 bases are a match to TRBD1. V shed 0 bases, J shed 4 bases, and the junction held 5 bases outside the gene matches. The V gene's germline CDR1 is MGHRA and CDR2 YSYEKL. The CDR3 extends over 16 amino acids. The CDR3 protein is CASSQDPGQVYNEQFF. DNA of the CDR3: TGCGCCAGCAGCCAAGACCCGGGACAGGTATACAATGAGCAGTTCTTC.

The V and J genes are TRBV9 and TRBJ1-2; D is unclear. V lost 4 bases and J lost 8, with 15 bases in between. The CDR3 totals 13 residues. Germline CDR1 reads SGDLS; CDR2 reads YYNGEE. CDR3 sequence (DNA): TGTGCCAGCAGCACGGACCGGGCGGGGGGCTACACCTTC. It codes for CASSTDRAGGYTF.

The genes are TRBV6-5 and TRBJ2-5, with D perhaps matching TRBD1 (6 bases). V lost 1 base, J lost 5 bases, and 11 bases lay in between. The germline gives CDR1 MNHEY, CDR2 SVGAGI. The CDR3 consists of 14 residues. The chain's CDR3 is CASSYWGLVETQYF. CDR3 bases: TGTGCCAGCAGTTACTGGGGGCTGGTGGAGACCCAGTACTTC.

The chain carries TRBV5-1 and TRBJ1-6; D unresolved. This CDR3 has 15 amino acids. V was cut by 0 bases and J by 8 bases, with 12 bases left in between. From germline, CDR1 is SGHRS and CDR2 YFSETQ. The CDR3 sequence: CASSLGPGFDSPLHF. The CDR3 region has the DNA TGCGCCAGCAGCTTGGGGCCGGGGTTTGATTCACCCCTCCACTTT.

This clone has just a few counts. The CDR3 sequence: CASSRGSDNYGYTF. CDR3 bases: TGTGCCAGCAGCCGAGGCTCAGATAACTATGGCTACACCTTC. This sequence joins TRBV7-9 and TRBJ1-2; D ambiguous. The V gene lost 5 bases and the J gene lost 1 base, with 11 bases spanning the gap. The CDR3 loop spans 14 amino acids. Germline CDR1 is SEHNR and CDR2 is FQNEAQ (reference sequence). Using reference TRBV7-9 and TRBJ1-2 for the parts outside the CDR3, the full variable domain is DTGVSQNPRHKITKRGQNVTFRCDPISEHNRLYWYRQTLGQGPEFLTYFQNEAQLEKSRLLSDRFSAERPKGSFSTLEIQRTEQGDSAMYLCASSRGSDNYGYTFGSGTRLTVV.

The gene calls are TRBV2 and TRBJ1-2; no firm D call. This CDR3 contains 15 residues. Germline V gene data show CDR1 as SNHLY and CDR2 as FYNNEI. V was trimmed by 6 bases and J by 3 bases, leaving 17 bases between them. The CDR3 coding sequence is TGTGCCAGCAGCCCGGGATTGGGGTCGGACTATGGCTACACCTTC. This sequence encodes CASSPGLGSDYGYTF. The entire variable domain, with the rest obtained from reference TRBV2 and TRBJ1-2, is as follows: EPEVTQTPSHQVTQMGQEVILRCVPISNHLYFYWYRQILGQKVEFLVSFYNNEISEKSEIFDDQFSVERPDGSNFTLKIRSTKLEDSAMYFCASSPGLGSDYGYTFGSGTRLTVV.

V is TRBV5-4 and J is TRBJ1-1; the D is unclear. This CDR3 has 12 residues. Germline CDR1 reads SGHNT; CDR2 reads YYREEE (reference sequence). V was pared by 3 bases and J by 0 bases, with 3 bases between. The CDR3 DNA reads TGTGCCAGCAGCTCCATGAACACTGAAGCTTTCTTT. Its protein product is CASSSMNTEAFF. The full variable domain, in which reference TRBV5-4 and TRBJ1-1 provide the parts outside the CDR3, is ETGVTQSPTHLIKTRGQQVTLRCSSQSGHNTVSWYQQALGQGPQFIFQYYREEENGRGNFPPRFSGLQFPNYSSELNVNALELDDSALYLCASSSMNTEAFFGQGTRLTVV.

Comment on this clone: At the DNA level, this CDR3 is encoded by other sequences in the same sample as well. The chain links TRBV18 to TRBJ1-6; D call uncertain. This CDR3 comprises 14 residues. CDR1 and CDR2 from the germline V gene are KGHSH and LQKENI. Between the trimmed V and J ends, which lost 3 bases and 0 bases, there was a span of 3 bases. The CDR3 region has the DNA TGTGCCAGCTCACCTAGCTCCTATAATTCACCCCTCCACTTT. Amino acids: CASSPSSYNSPLHF.

The chain recombines TRBV19 with TRBJ2-2; tentatively, D is TRBD1 (6 bases). This CDR3 has 15 residues. Trimming took 4 bases from V and 6 from J, leaving 15 bases between them. Germline V gives CDR1 LNHDA, CDR2 SQIVND (reference sequence). As DNA, the CDR3 is TGTGCCAGTAGTAGGGGGACCCCAGGGGCCGGGGAGCTGTTTTTT. Residues: CASSRGTPGAGELFF.

The chain carries TRBV10-3 and TRBJ2-2, with D hard to call. There are 12 residues in the CDR3. The ends were cut back, 8 bases at V and 3 bases at J, with 7 bases in the middle. Germline lookup yields CDR1 ENHRY and CDR2 SYGVKD. The CDR3 loop reads CAIARYTGELFF. The CDR3 region has the DNA TGTGCCATCGCGCGCTACACCGGGGAGCTGTTTTTT.

The V call is TRBV7-2, the J call TRBJ2-1; possible D gene TRBD2, 5 bases. The V gene lost 2 bases and the J gene lost 6 bases, with 20 bases spanning the gap. The germline CDR1 and CDR2 sequences are SGHTA and FQGNSA. CDR3 length equals 17 residues. The CDR3 DNA follows: TGTGCCAGCAGCTTAATGGGCGGCGGGCCTCCCATCAATGAGCAGTTCTTC. Encoded protein: CASSLMGGGPPINEQFF.

V is TRBV10-3 and J is TRBJ2-3, with 7 bases identical to TRBD2. With V trimmed by 11 bases and J by 3 bases, 11 bases remained unmatched. Germline V gene sequence: CDR1 ENHRY, CDR2 SYGVKD. The CDR3 has 14 amino acids. CDR3 loop: CALAASGWTDTQYF. The CDR3 DNA follows: TGTGCCCTAGCGGCGTCGGGGTGGACAGATACGCAGTATTTT.

The gene calls are TRBV7-3 and TRBJ1-6; 7 nucleotides line up with TRBD1. The CDR3 totals 17 residues. After removal of 3 bases from V and 8 bases from J, the junction contained 13 bases not matched to a gene. In germline, CDR1 is SGHTA, CDR2 FQGTGA. The CDR3 nucleotides read TGTGCCAGCAGCTTCCACACGACAGGGTTGACCGATTCACCCCTCCACTTT. Its translation: CASSFHTTGLTDSPLHF.

V gene TRBV30 combines with J gene TRBJ1-1, with a possible D match to TRBD1 (5 bases). V was cut by 0 bases and J by 4 bases, with 12 bases left in between. Per germline, CDR1 GTSNPN and CDR2 SVGIG (reference sequence). This CDR3 comprises 14 residues. CDR3 coding DNA: TGTGCCTGGAGTGTGGGGGGGAAGGGCACTGAAGCTTTCTTT. Translation: CAWSVGGKGTEAFF.

This clone has just one count. The chain has TRBV7-9 and TRBJ2-7, with no clear D. Trimming removed 4 bases from V and 3 bases from J, with 7 bases in between. The CDR3 sequence is 12 residues long. From germline, CDR1 is SEHNR and CDR2 FQNEAQ (reference sequence). This chain's CDR3 is CASSSSYYEQYF. CDR3 DNA: TGTGCCAGCAGCTCGTCGTACTACGAGCAGTACTTC.

This chain links TRBV5-1 with TRBJ2-1, with a weak D call TRBD1 (7 bases). The V end was cut by 4 bases, the J end by 7 bases, with 18 bases between. This CDR3 has 15 residues. Germline CDR1 and CDR2: SGHRS and YFSETQ. CDR3 nucleotide sequence: TGCGCCAGCAGCGGCCTGGCAGGGGGGCGAAATGAGCAGTTCTTC. Amino acid sequence: CASSGLAGGRNEQFF.

This chain uses TRBV5-4 with TRBJ2-7; 9 nucleotides align to TRBD2. The V and J ends lost 6 bases and 3 bases, in that order; junction bases with no gene match: 7. Germline CDR1 SGHNT, CDR2 YYREEE (reference sequence). CDR3 size: 14 residues. The DNA of the CDR3 is TGTGCCAGCACCCCCGGGCGGGGGGGCTACGAGCAGTACTTC. Protein: CASTPGRGGYEQYF.

This clone was recorded a few times. CDR3 amino acids: CASSYSMDSRQYEQYF. DNA of the CDR3: TGTGCCAGCAGTTACTCAATGGACTCCCGGCAGTACGAGCAGTACTTC. V usage is TRBV6-5 and J usage is TRBJ2-7; D possibly corresponds to TRBD2 (5 bases). The CDR3 is made up of 16 amino acids. V shed 0 bases and J shed 4 bases, with 16 bases lying between them. CDR1 MNHEY and CDR2 SVGAGI come from the germline V gene.

The chain joins TRBV7-3 to TRBJ2-1, with 9 bases matching TRBD2. V dropped 5 bases and J dropped 8; count of bases not matched to a gene: 7. Germline CDR1 and CDR2: SGHTA and FQGTGA. This CDR3 spans 14 amino acids. The CDR3 sequence is CASSPTGLADEQFF. DNA for the CDR3: TGTGCCAGCAGCCCCACGGGACTAGCCGATGAGCAGTTCTTC. The full variable domain, rest sourced from reference TRBV7-3 and TRBJ2-1, is GAGVSQTPSNKVTEKGKYVELRCDPISGHTALYWYRQSLGQGPEFLIYFQGTGAADDSGLPNDRFFAVRPEGSVSTLKIQRTERGDSAVYLCASSPTGLADEQFFGPGTRLTVL.

The chain employs TRBV5-6 and TRBJ2-7, with 7 bases fitting TRBD1. The germline CDR1 and CDR2 sequences are SGHDT and YYEEEE. Trimming removed 3 bases from V and 7 bases from J; junction bases left unmatched: 4. The CDR3 is made up of 12 amino acids. The CDR3 DNA reads TGTGCCAGCAGCTCGGACAGGAGGGAGCAGTACTTC. Translation gives CASSSDRREQYF.

The chain couples TRBV10-1 to TRBJ2-1; D is unclear. V was cut by 6 bases and J by 9 bases, with 6 bases left in between. This CDR3 has 10 amino acids. Germline V gives CDR1 WNHNN, CDR2 SYGVQD (reference sequence). In nucleotides, the CDR3 is TGCGCCAGCAGCCTAGGTGAGCAGTTCTTC. Encoded protein: CASSLGEQFF.

This rearrangement joins TRBV7-6 to TRBJ2-1; tentatively, D is TRBD1 (6 bases). CDR1 is SGHVS, CDR2 FNYEAQ, per germline. V shed 0 bases and J shed 9 bases, with 12 bases lying between them. The CDR3 length is 14 residues. The CDR3 DNA reads TGTGCCAGCAGCTTAGCGTACAGGGTCGGTGAGCAGTTCTTC. Protein sequence: CASSLAYRVGEQFF.

This chain connects TRBV2 to TRBJ2-1, with 7 bases that match TRBD1. The CDR3 has 17 amino acids. Germline V lookup: CDR1 SNHLY, CDR2 FYNNEI. V dropped 2 bases and J dropped 4; count of bases not matched to a gene: 11. The CDR3 sequence: CASSESPEGGIYNEQFF. The CDR3 region has the DNA TGTGCCAGCAGTGAATCCCCTGAAGGGGGCATATACAATGAGCAGTTCTTC. The full variable domain, rest sourced from reference TRBV2 and TRBJ2-1, is EPEVTQTPSHQVTQMGQEVILRCVPISNHLYFYWYRQILGQKVEFLVSFYNNEISEKSEIFDDQFSVERPDGSNFTLKIRSTKLEDSAMYFCASSESPEGGIYNEQFFGPGTRLTVL.

This chain joins TRBV29-1 and TRBJ1-2; D not certain. This CDR3 region has 12 residues. V was clipped by 2 bases and J by 4 bases, with 8 bases between them. Germline CDR1 reads SQVTM; CDR2 reads ANQGSEA. CDR3 coding DNA: TGCAGCGTTGAATCTTGGGCCTATGGCTACACCTTC. It codes for CSVESWAYGYTF.

V gene TRBV2 combines with J gene TRBJ2-3; D is possibly TRBD1 (6 bases). The CDR3 extends over 15 amino acids. Germline V CDR1 and CDR2: SNHLY, FYNNEI. V gave up 5 bases and J gave up 0 bases, with 12 bases separating them. The CDR3 nucleotides read TGTGCCAGCAGTCCTTTCAGGGGAAGCACAGATACGCAGTATTTT. Translated: CASSPFRGSTDTQYF.

As regards this clone: A read error may produce the germline difference seen at one junction end. V usage is TRBV6-4 and J usage is TRBJ1-3; 9 positions match TRBD1. This CDR3 region has 16 residues. Germline V gives CDR1 MRHNA, CDR2 SNTAGT. The CDR3 reads CAGSDSGSQPDRTGDF. The CDR3 DNA reads TGTGCCGGCAGTGACTCCGGATCACAACCGGATCGGACAGGGGATTTT.

The chain has TRBV5-1 and TRBJ2-5; D perhaps matches TRBD1 (5 bases). This CDR3 comprises 14 residues. V lost 2 bases and J lost 1, with 9 bases in between. Germline V gene sequence: CDR1 SGHRS, CDR2 YFSETQ. CDR3 bases: TGCGCCAGCAGCTTCGCGACAGTCCAAGAGACCCAGTACTTC. Translated: CASSFATVQETQYF.

The V gene is TRBV5-1, the J gene TRBJ1-1; 8 positions match TRBD1. The V gene's germline CDR1 is SGHRS and CDR2 YFSETQ. V gave up 2 bases and J gave up 4 bases; unmatched junction bases: 4. The CDR3 runs to 14 residues. Here the CDR3 DNA reads TGCGCCAGCAGCTTAATACAGGGGGGCACTGAAGCTTTCTTT. This encodes CASSLIQGGTEAFF.